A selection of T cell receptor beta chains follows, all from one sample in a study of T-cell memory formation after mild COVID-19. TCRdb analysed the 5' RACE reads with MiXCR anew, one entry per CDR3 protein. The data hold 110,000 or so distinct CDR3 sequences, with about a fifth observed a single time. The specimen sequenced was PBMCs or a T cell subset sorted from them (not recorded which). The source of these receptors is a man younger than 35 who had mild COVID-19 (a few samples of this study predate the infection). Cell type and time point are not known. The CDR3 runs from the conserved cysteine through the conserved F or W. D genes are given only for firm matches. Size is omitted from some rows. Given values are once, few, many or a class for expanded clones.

DNA: TGCGCCAGCAGCTATCTACAGCCGGCGAAGAACTATGGCTACACCTTC
CDR3: CASSYLQPAKNYGYTF
size: few
J: TRBJ1-2
length: 16
D: NA
V: TRBV5-1

DNA: TGTGCCAGCAGCTTCGGGACTAGCGTCTTGATCTCCCAGTTCTTC
CDR3: CASSFGTSVLISQFF
size: medium-sized
J: TRBJ2-1
length: 15
D: TRBD2
V: TRBV7-8

DNA: TGTGCCAGCAGTTACGCGTTGCGGGGGGATGTAAGGAAGACCCAGTACTTC
CDR3: CASSYALRGDVRKTQYF
size: NA
J: TRBJ2-5
length: 17
D: TRBD2
V: TRBV6-6

DNA: TGTGCCAGCAGCTTAGGGACCGGACAGGGGCTTGGCTACACCTTC
CDR3: CASSLGTGQGLGYTF
size: NA
J: TRBJ1-2
length: 15
D: TRBD1
V: TRBV7-9

DNA: TGCGCCAGCAGCCCCAAAGCCGTCAGCGGGGGAACTAGCACAGATACGCAGTATTTT
CDR3: CASSPKAVSGGTSTDTQYF
size: few
J: TRBJ2-3
length: 19
D: TRBD2
V: TRBV4-3

DNA: TGCGCCAGCAGCCCGAGGGGTAGCGGGGGGGCCATAGATACGCAGTATTTT
CDR3: CASSPRGSGGAIDTQYF
size: few
J: TRBJ2-3
length: 17
D: TRBD2
V: TRBV4-1

DNA: TGCAGCGTTGAAAGGGACAGCCCCTACGAGCAGTACTTC
CDR3: CSVERDSPYEQYF
size: NA
J: TRBJ2-7
length: 13
D: TRBD1
V: TRBV29-1

DNA: TGCAGCGTCGCTAGCGGTGCTTACGAGCAGTACTTC
CDR3: CSVASGAYEQYF
size: few
J: TRBJ2-7
length: 12
D: TRBD2
V: TRBV29-1

DNA: TGTGCCAGCAGTTTCGGCGGGGGGGCCATAGATACGCAGTATTTT
CDR3: CASSFGGGAIDTQYF
size: NA
J: TRBJ2-3
length: 15
D: TRBD2
V: TRBV12-3/TRBV12-4

DNA: TGTGCCAGCAGTTTATACAATGAGCAGTTCTTC
CDR3: CASSLYNEQFF
size: many
J: TRBJ2-1
length: 11
D: NA
V: TRBV28

DNA: TGCGCCAGCAGCCTTACACCGGGGGCCCCAGAGACCCAGTACTTC
CDR3: CASSLTPGAPETQYF
size: NA
J: TRBJ2-5
length: 15
D: NA
V: TRBV4-1

DNA: TGCAGTGCTTGGACTAGCGGGGGGCCTAGGGATACGCAGTATTTT
CDR3: CSAWTSGGPRDTQYF
size: few
J: TRBJ2-3
length: 15
D: TRBD2
V: TRBV20-1

DNA: TGTGCCAGCAGGGGACAGGGGAACAATGAGCAGTTCTTC
CDR3: CASRGQGNNEQFF
size: NA
J: TRBJ2-1
length: 13
D: TRBD1
V: TRBV5-4

DNA: TGTGCCAGCACCCTTGGACGGATTTTGAACACTGAAGCTTTCTTT
CDR3: CASTLGRILNTEAFF
size: few
J: TRBJ1-1
length: 15
D: NA
V: TRBV28

DNA: TGTGCCAGCAGTTTCGGGGGGACGCAGTATTTT
CDR3: CASSFGGTQYF
size: once
J: TRBJ2-3
length: 11
D: TRBD2
V: TRBV27

DNA: TGTGCCAGCAGCCACGGTGGGCGAGTGAACACTGAAGCTTTCTTT
CDR3: CASSHGGRVNTEAFF
size: few
J: TRBJ1-1
length: 15
D: NA
V: TRBV11-2

DNA: TGCGCCAGCAGCTTGCGACAGCACCAAGAGACCCAGTACTTC
CDR3: CASSLRQHQETQYF
size: NA
J: TRBJ2-5
length: 14
D: NA
V: TRBV5-1

DNA: TGTGCCAGCAGCCCCGCGGGGGGTGGAGAGACCCAGTACTTC
CDR3: CASSPAGGGETQYF
size: NA
J: TRBJ2-5
length: 14
D: TRBD2
V: TRBV7-9

DNA: TGTGCCAGCAGTAGGCAGGGTCGTGAAAAACTGTTTTTT
CDR3: CASSRQGREKLFF
size: NA
J: TRBJ1-4
length: 13
D: NA
V: TRBV6-2/TRBV6-3

DNA: TGTGCCAGCAGTTGGGCCGGGACCGTCCCCTACGAGCAGTACTTC
CDR3: CASSWAGTVPYEQYF
size: NA
J: TRBJ2-7
length: 15
D: NA
V: TRBV6-2/TRBV6-3

DNA: TGTGCCAGCCGGGACAGATCCCATTATGAGCAGTTCTTC
CDR3: CASRDRSHYEQFF
size: NA
J: TRBJ2-1
length: 13
D: TRBD1
V: TRBV7-9

DNA: TGCGCCAGCAGCCCGGGACGGAAGAACACTGAAGCTTTCTTT
CDR3: CASSPGRKNTEAFF
size: NA
J: TRBJ1-1
length: 14
D: NA
V: TRBV5-1

DNA: TGTGCCAGCAGCTTATTGCGACGGGGTGCCATTCAGTACTTC
CDR3: CASSLLRRGAIQYF
size: NA
J: TRBJ2-4
length: 14
D: NA
V: TRBV7-2

DNA: TGTGCCAGTAGTAAGACTAGCGGCTCCTACAATGAGCAGTTCTTC
CDR3: CASSKTSGSYNEQFF
size: many
J: TRBJ2-1
length: 15
D: TRBD2
V: TRBV19

DNA: TGTGCCACAACAATCCGGGCGGCAGCGAACACTGAAGCTTTCTTT
CDR3: CATTIRAAANTEAFF
size: few
J: TRBJ1-1
length: 15
D: NA
V: TRBV12-3/TRBV12-4

DNA: TGCAGCGTTGAAGATAACGGGTACCGACAGGGCTTCTACAATGAGCAGTTCTTC
CDR3: CSVEDNGYRQGFYNEQFF
size: NA
J: TRBJ2-1
length: 18
D: TRBD1
V: TRBV29-1

DNA: TGTGCCAGCAGTTTCAGGGGCGGGGAGACCCAGTACTTC
CDR3: CASSFRGGETQYF
size: few
J: TRBJ2-5
length: 13
D: NA
V: TRBV12-3/TRBV12-4

DNA: TGTGCCAGCAGCGAAGGCTACTCCCACGAGCAGTACTTC
CDR3: CASSEGYSHEQYF
size: NA
J: TRBJ2-7
length: 13
D: NA
V: TRBV25-1